This T cell receptor beta chain was captured in a study of tumor T cells in aggressive B-cell lymphoma. The CDR3 contains 16 residues. Germline V lookup: CDR1 SGDLS, CDR2 YYNGEE. Trimming cost V 0 bases and J 3 bases; bases outside gene matches: 8. Assay used: immunoSEQ multiplex PCR; TCRdb lists only in-frame clones, some missing. The data show around 3,000 clones, 82% seen once. The sequence came from an adult with diffuse large B cell lymphoma. Source material: tumor tissue. This chain joins TRBV9 and TRBJ2-7, with 8 positions matching TRBD2. As DNA, the CDR3 is TGTGCCAGCAGCGTAGCGGGGGGGGTAGGGGACTACGAGCAGTACTTC. Translating gives CASSVAGGVGDYEQYF.